The following is a TCR beta chain sequence with its context. The table came from immunoSEQ multiplex PCR; TCRdb's copy has only in-frame clones and leaves some out. The table includes 200,000 to 300,000 clones, approximately 84% detected once. This sample was included in a study of blood T cell repertoires in COVID-19. Across the study: Specimens from acute and convalescent COVID-19 originated in the United States, Italy and Spain.

With 4 bases removed from V and 5 bases from J, the gap between germline ends came to 16 bases. The CDR3 is made up of 15 amino acids. Germline lookup yields CDR1 SGHTS and CDR2 YDEGEE. What was sequenced was peripheral blood. V and J are TRBV5-8 and TRBJ1-5; D perhaps matches TRBD1 (5 bases). This clonotype was sampled from a man aged 50-60 years with acute or convalescent COVID-19. CDR3 amino acids: CASSQGALLYQPQHF. Written as DNA, the CDR3 is TGTGCCAGCAGCCAGGGTGCCCTATTGTATCAGCCCCAGCATTTT.